This is a list of T cell receptor beta chains from one sample in a study of blood T cell repertoires in COVID-19. Assay: immunoSEQ multiplex PCR; the TCRdb copy retains only in-frame clones and omits some. This table holds 250,000 to 300,000 clones, about 89% found once. The sequenced sample was PBMCs or T cells enriched from blood (not recorded which). Every receptor here comes from a man aged 35 to 55 who had recovered from COVID-19. The CDR3 runs from the conserved cysteine through the conserved F or W. Each record gives: clone size, V gene, CDR3 length, J gene, D gene, CDR3 DNA, CDR3 protein. A D gene is named only where the DNA matches it firmly. Some rows have no size entry. The others give once, few or many, or a class for an expanded clone.

size: .; V: TRBV6-5; length: 15; J: TRBJ2-1; D: .; DNA: TGTGCCAGCAGGCTAGCGCACGGCCGTTATGATGAGCAGTTCTTC; CDR3: CASRLAHGRYDEQFF
size: .; V: TRBV15; length: 13; J: TRBJ1-6; D: TRBD1; DNA: TGTGCCACCAGCGCGGACAGGGGTTCACCCCTCCACTTT; CDR3: CATSADRGSPLHF
size: .; V: TRBV5-1; length: 14; J: TRBJ2-1; D: .; DNA: TGCGCCAGCAGCCTTACTGGTTTCAACAATGAGCAGTTCTTC; CDR3: CASSLTGFNNEQFF
size: .; V: TRBV18; length: 13; J: TRBJ2-7; D: .; DNA: TGTGCCAGCTCACCCCAGGGAACCTACGAGCAGTACTTC; CDR3: CASSPQGTYEQYF
size: .; V: TRBV10-3; length: 14; J: TRBJ2-1; D: .; DNA: TGTGCCATCAGTGAGTTCCTAGGAGACAATGAGCAGTTCTTC; CDR3: CAISEFLGDNEQFF
size: .; V: TRBV4-3; length: 15; J: TRBJ2-2; D: TRBD1; DNA: TGCGCCAGCAGCCAAGAAGGGGGCTCGCCCGGGGAGCTGTTTTTT; CDR3: CASSQEGGSPGELFF
size: .; V: TRBV3-1/TRBV3-2; length: 22; J: TRBJ2-6; D: TRBD2; DNA: TGTGCCAGCAGCCAAGGGATCGGGCTAGCGGGCATCACCCCCTCTGGGGCCAACGTCCTGACTTTC; CDR3: CASSQGIGLAGITPSGANVLTF
size: .; V: TRBV19; length: 15; J: TRBJ2-1; D: .; DNA: TGTGCCAGTAGTCCCCAAGTAGGGGGATACAATGAGCAGTTCTTC; CDR3: CASSPQVGGYNEQFF
size: once; V: TRBV10-3; length: 12; J: TRBJ2-7; D: .; DNA: TGTGCCATCAGGGACAGCACCTACGAGCAGTACTTC; CDR3: CAIRDSTYEQYF
size: .; V: TRBV7-2; length: 14; J: TRBJ2-2; D: .; DNA: TGTGCCAGCAGCTTGTCGGGATTTACCGGGGAGCTGTTTTTT; CDR3: CASSLSGFTGELFF
size: .; V: TRBV7-2; length: 14; J: TRBJ1-1; D: .; DNA: TGTGCCAGCAGCTTAACGGCAGGGCGGACTGAAGCTTTCTTT; CDR3: CASSLTAGRTEAFF
size: .; V: TRBV6-5; length: 14; J: TRBJ1-2; D: TRBD1; DNA: TGTGCCACCAGCAAAGGGGGCCTAGGCTATGGCTACACCTTC; CDR3: CATSKGGLGYGYTF
size: .; V: TRBV5-6; length: 14; J: TRBJ2-7; D: TRBD1; DNA: TGTGCCAGCAGTGTCGGGACAGGCCTCGGTGGGCAGTACTTC; CDR3: CASSVGTGLGGQYF
size: .; V: TRBV24-1; length: 15; J: TRBJ2-1; D: TRBD1; DNA: TGTGCCACCGCAGAAAGAAGGGACAGCTACAATGAGCAGTTCTTC; CDR3: CATAERRDSYNEQFF
size: .; V: TRBV19; length: 16; J: TRBJ1-6; D: .; DNA: TGTGCCAGTAGAAACAGCGGCCGGATCCTTAATTCACCCCTCCACTTT; CDR3: CASRNSGRILNSPLHF
size: .; V: TRBV4-1; length: 14; J: TRBJ2-1; D: TRBD2; DNA: TGCGCCAGCAGCCAACTAGCGGGCCGCAATGAGCAGTTCTTC; CDR3: CASSQLAGRNEQFF